This T cell receptor beta chain was obtained from a study of T-cell reconstitution after alpha-beta-depleted transplantation in children. This clonotype was counted between two and nine times. Germline V gene data show CDR1 as SQVTM and CDR2 as ANQGSEA. The CDR3 has 14 amino acids. V gave up 6 bases and J gave up 3 bases; unmatched junction bases: 8. The library targeted TCRbeta and was prepared with unique molecular identifiers. TCRdb re-analysed the PCR reads in MiXCR, keeping a single row per CDR3 protein. The sample records about 590,000 distinct CDR3 sequences, around 13% being singletons. This sample comprised PBMCs, mostly from graft donor cells, obtained 360 days after TCRalphabeta/CD19-depleted stem cell transplant. The source is a male patient younger than 18 who had a stem cell transplant for acute myeloid leukemia, so the T cells may come from the graft donor. This sequence joins TRBV29-1 and TRBJ1-1; 9 bases align to TRBD1. CDR3 residues: CSVVRDREDTEAFF. The CDR3 DNA follows: TGCAGCGTGGTCCGGGACAGGGAGGACACTGAAGCTTTCTTT.